The sequence of this T cell receptor (beta chain) was determined in a study of CD8 T cells in ankylosing spondylitis. TCRdb called the 5' RACE reads again in MiXCR, with one record for every CDR3 protein. The table lists around 340,000 distinct CDR3 sequences, 20% to 25% of them singletons. Germline values: CDR1 LNHDA, CDR2 SQIVND (reference sequence). With 3 bases removed from V and 5 bases from J, the gap between germline ends came to 21 bases. The CDR3 is 17 residues long. Study conclusions and caveats: A CD8+ phenotype characterized the disease-linked clones, which were relatively rare in peripheral blood.

Turning to this clonotype: The antigen is not known.

Sequencing was done on a sample of blood, either unsorted or a sorted T cell fraction (not recorded which). This receptor was obtained from a male donor with ankylosing spondylitis or in good health (not recorded which). This rearrangement joins TRBV19 to TRBJ2-3; a weak D match, TRBD2 (5 bases). Here the CDR3 reads CASSMYGMTATKDTQYF. The DNA of the CDR3 is TGTGCCAGTAGTATGTACGGGATGACGGCTACAAAAGATACGCAGTATTTT.